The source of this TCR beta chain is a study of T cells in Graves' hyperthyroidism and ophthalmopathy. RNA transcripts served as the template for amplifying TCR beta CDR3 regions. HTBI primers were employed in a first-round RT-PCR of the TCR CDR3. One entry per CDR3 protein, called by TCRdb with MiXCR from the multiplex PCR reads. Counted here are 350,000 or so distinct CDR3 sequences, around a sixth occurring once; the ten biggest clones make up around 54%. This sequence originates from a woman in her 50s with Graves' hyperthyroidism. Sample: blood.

The CDR3 region has the DNA TGTGCCAGCAGCTTAGAAGCGGGTTTCAATGAGCAGTTCTTC. This gives the protein CASSLEAGFNEQFF. The chain joins TRBV7-9 to TRBJ2-1; tentative D call: TRBD2 (6 bases). This CDR3 contains 14 residues. Trimming removed 1 base from V and 6 bases from J, with 10 bases in between. Germline CDR1 and CDR2: SEHNR and FQNEAQ (reference sequence).